Below, 8 T cell receptor beta chains from the same sample are listed, as sequenced in a study of cytomegalovirus exposure and HLA in healthy donors. Some clones are missing from TCRdb's copy, which holds only in-frame ones; the method was immunoSEQ multiplex PCR. The sample yields 110,000 or so clones, about 88% seen once. The specimen sequenced was PBMCs. The receptors shown here come from a young man in good health and CMV-seropositive.

This sequence joins TRBV6-6 and TRBJ1-1, with D possibly being TRBD1 (6 bases). The germline gives CDR1 MNHNY, CDR2 SVGAGI (reference sequence). The CDR3 has 14 residues. V gave up 6 bases and J gave up 1 base, with 12 bases separating them. CDR3 residues: CASSFTQGNTEAFF. The DNA of the CDR3 is TGTGCCAGCAGCTTCACACAGGGGAACACTGAAGCTTTCTTT.

V and J are TRBV7-9 and TRBJ1-1, with D possibly being TRBD1 (6 bases). The length of the CDR3 is 14 residues. Germline V gives CDR1 SEHNR, CDR2 FQNEAQ (reference sequence). V lost 5 bases to trimming and J lost 2 bases, with 12 bases between them. The CDR3 DNA sequence: TGTGCCAGCAGCACACCACAGGGAAACACTGAAGCTTTCTTT. This translates into CASSTPQGNTEAFF.

V usage is TRBV5-4 and J usage is TRBJ2-2; 8 positions match TRBD2. V trimming: 1 base; J trimming: 0 bases; junction bases outside the gene matches: 2. CDR1 is SGHNT and CDR2 is YYREEE in the germline V gene (reference sequence). The CDR3 is made up of 16 amino acids. CDR3 sequence reads: CASSLPGGSNTGELFF. As DNA, the CDR3 is TGTGCCAGCAGCTTGCCGGGGGGGTCGAACACCGGGGAGCTGTTTTTT. Together with reference TRBV5-4 and TRBJ2-2, the CDR3 gives the full variable domain: ETGVTQSPTHLIKTRGQQVTLRCSSQSGHNTVSWYQQALGQGPQFIFQYYREEENGRGNFPPRFSGLQFPNYSSELNVNALELDDSALYLCASSLPGGSNTGELFFGEGSRLTVL.

The gene calls are TRBV7-2 and TRBJ2-3; 7 bases are shared with TRBD1. With 2 bases clipped from V and 4 bases from J, the junction kept 3 bases outside the gene matches. CDR3 length: 14 amino acids. Germline-derived CDR1 and CDR2 are SGHTA and FQGNSA. DNA for the CDR3: TGTGCCAGCAGCTTAAGGGGGCCCGCAGATACGCAGTATTTT. Encoded protein: CASSLRGPADTQYF. Based on the CDR3 plus reference TRBV7-2 and TRBJ2-3, the full variable domain is GAGVSQSPSNKVTEKGKDVELRCDPISGHTALYWYRQSLGQGLEFLIYFQGNSAPDKSGLPSDRFSAERTGGSVSTLTIQRTQQEDSAVYLCASSLRGPADTQYFGPGTRLTVL.

The rearrangement uses TRBV6-6 and TRBJ1-3; 8 nucleotides align to TRBD1. Losses at the gene ends were 6 bases for V and 3 bases for J; bases not matched to a gene: 10. Germline V gene lookup returns CDR1 MNHNY and CDR2 SVGAGI (reference sequence). There are 16 residues in the CDR3. Here the CDR3 DNA reads TGTGCCAGCAGCCGGGTCGGGACAGGTATTGGAAACACCATATATTTT. Amino acid sequence: CASSRVGTGIGNTIYF.

The chain links TRBV28 to TRBJ1-5; the match to TRBD1 covers 7 bases. V lost 6 bases, J lost 5 bases, and 7 bases stayed unmatched. Germline assignment: CDR1 MDHEN and CDR2 SYDVKM. The CDR3 covers 14 residues. For the CDR3, the DNA is TGTGCCAGCAGCCCCGACAGGGTCGATCAGCCCCAGCATTTT. As protein: CASSPDRVDQPQHF.

This clone has a single count. V gene TRBV12-5 combines with J gene TRBJ1-2; possibly TRBD1 for D (6 bases). Trimming pared 6 bases from V and 2 bases from J, leaving 22 bases between. CDR1 is LGHNT, CDR2 FRNRAP, per germline. The CDR3 totals 17 residues. CDR3 protein: CASGMDSTLTTNYGYTF. The CDR3 DNA is TGTGCTAGTGGCATGGACAGCACCCTTACTACGAACTATGGCTACACCTTC.

As regards this clone: Other DNA sequences in this sample translate to the same CDR3. The chain carries TRBV5-6 and TRBJ1-2, with D unresolved. The CDR3 covers 13 residues. The germline V gene encodes CDR1 SGHDT and CDR2 YYEEEE. Trimming removed 0 bases at V and 2 bases at J, with 5 bases between. The CDR3 is CASSLGQNYGYTF. The CDR3 DNA reads as TGTGCCAGCAGCTTGGGGCAGAACTATGGCTACACCTTC.